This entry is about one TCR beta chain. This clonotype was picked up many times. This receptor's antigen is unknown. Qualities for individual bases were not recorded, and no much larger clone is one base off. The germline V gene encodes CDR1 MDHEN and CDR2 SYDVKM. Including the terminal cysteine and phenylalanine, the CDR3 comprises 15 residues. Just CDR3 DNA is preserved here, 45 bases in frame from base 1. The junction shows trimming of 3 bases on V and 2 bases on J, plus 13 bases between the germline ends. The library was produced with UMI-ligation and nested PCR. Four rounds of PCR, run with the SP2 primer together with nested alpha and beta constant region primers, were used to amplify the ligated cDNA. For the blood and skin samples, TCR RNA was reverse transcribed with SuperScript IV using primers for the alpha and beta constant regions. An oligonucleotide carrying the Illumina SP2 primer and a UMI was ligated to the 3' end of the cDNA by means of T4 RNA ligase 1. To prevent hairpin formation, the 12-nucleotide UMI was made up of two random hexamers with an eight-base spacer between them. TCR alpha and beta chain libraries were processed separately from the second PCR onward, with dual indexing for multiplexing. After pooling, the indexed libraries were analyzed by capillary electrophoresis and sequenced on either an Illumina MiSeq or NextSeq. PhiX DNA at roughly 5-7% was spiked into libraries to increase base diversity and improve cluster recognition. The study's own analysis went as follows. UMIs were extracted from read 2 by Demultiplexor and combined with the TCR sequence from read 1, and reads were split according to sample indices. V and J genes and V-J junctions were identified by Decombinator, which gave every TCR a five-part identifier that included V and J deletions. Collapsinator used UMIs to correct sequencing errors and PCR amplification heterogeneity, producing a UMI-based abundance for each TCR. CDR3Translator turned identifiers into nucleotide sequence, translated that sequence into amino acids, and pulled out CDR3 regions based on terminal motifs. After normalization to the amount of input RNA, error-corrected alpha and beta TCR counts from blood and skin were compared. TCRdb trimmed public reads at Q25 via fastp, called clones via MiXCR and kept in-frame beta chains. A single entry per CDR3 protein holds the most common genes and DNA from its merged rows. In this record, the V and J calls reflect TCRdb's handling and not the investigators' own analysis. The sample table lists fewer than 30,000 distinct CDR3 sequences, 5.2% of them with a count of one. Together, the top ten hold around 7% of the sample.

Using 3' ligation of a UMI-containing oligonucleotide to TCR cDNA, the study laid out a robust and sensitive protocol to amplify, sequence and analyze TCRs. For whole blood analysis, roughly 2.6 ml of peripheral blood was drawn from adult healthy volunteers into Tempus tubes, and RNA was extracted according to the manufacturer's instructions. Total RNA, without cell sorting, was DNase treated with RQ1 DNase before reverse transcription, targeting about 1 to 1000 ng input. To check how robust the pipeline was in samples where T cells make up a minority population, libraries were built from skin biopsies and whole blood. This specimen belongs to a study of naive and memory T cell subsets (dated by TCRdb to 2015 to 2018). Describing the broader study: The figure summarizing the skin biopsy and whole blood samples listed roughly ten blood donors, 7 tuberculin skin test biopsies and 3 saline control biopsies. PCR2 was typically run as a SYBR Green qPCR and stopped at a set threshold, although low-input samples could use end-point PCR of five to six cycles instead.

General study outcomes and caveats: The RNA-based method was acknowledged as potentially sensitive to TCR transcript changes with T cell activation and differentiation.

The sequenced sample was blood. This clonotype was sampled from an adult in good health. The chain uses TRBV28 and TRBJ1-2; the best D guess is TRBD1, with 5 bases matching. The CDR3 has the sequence CASSFGGIINYGYTF. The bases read TGTGCCAGCAGTTTCGGGGGGATAATAAACTATGGCTACACCTTC.